A selection of T cell receptor beta chains follows, all from one sample in a study of T cells in narcolepsy. The data were produced by immunoSEQ multiplex PCR, yet TCRdb's version contains in-frame clones alone and is incomplete. The sample lists approximately 25,000 clones, just under 85% occurring once. The sequencing sample was made of CD45RA- memory CD4+ T cells from PBMCs. Source of these receptors: a human donor with narcolepsy. Each CDR3 is given with its conserved first and last residue. Each record gives: CDR3 protein, CDR3 DNA, J gene, V gene, CDR3 length, D gene. The D gene is left open where the match is weak.

CDR3aa: CASSSLYLSGGGPLSYNEQFF; CDR3nt: TGTGCCAGCAGTTCACTATATTTGAGCGGGGGAGGCCCACTTTCCTACAATGAGCAGTTCTTC; j_gene: TRBJ2-1; v_gene: TRBV28; len: 21; d_gene: TRBD2
CDR3aa: CSYPQADEQFF; CDR3nt: TGCAGCTACCCCCAAGCGGATGAGCAGTTCTTC; j_gene: TRBJ2-1; v_gene: TRBV29-1; len: 11; d_gene: .
CDR3aa: CASSEEGALGQPQHF; CDR3nt: TGTGCCAGCAGTGAAGAAGGTGCGCTCGGTCAGCCCCAGCATTTT; j_gene: TRBJ1-5; v_gene: TRBV2; len: 15; d_gene: .
CDR3aa: CASSLEGGYEQYF; CDR3nt: TGTGCCAGCAGCTTGGAGGGCGGCTACGAGCAGTACTTC; j_gene: TRBJ2-7; v_gene: TRBV5-4; len: 13; d_gene: .
CDR3aa: CASSLGRGNEQFF; CDR3nt: TGTGCCAGCAGCTTAGGACGTGGTAATGAGCAGTTCTTC; j_gene: TRBJ2-1; v_gene: TRBV11-3; len: 13; d_gene: .
CDR3aa: CASSYFLGAGYTF; CDR3nt: TGTGCCAGCAGTTACTTCTTAGGGGCGGGCTACACCTTC; j_gene: TRBJ1-2; v_gene: TRBV27; len: 13; d_gene: .
CDR3aa: CASSMGRDRGTDTQYF; CDR3nt: TGTGCCAGTAGTATGGGCCGGGACCGGGGCACAGATACGCAGTATTTT; j_gene: TRBJ2-3; v_gene: TRBV19; len: 16; d_gene: .
CDR3aa: CASSLARGIVNEQFF; CDR3nt: TGTGCCAGCAGCTTAGCGAGGGGGATTGTGAATGAGCAGTTCTTC; j_gene: TRBJ2-1; v_gene: TRBV11-2; len: 15; d_gene: .
CDR3aa: CASMSSQTNSPLHF; CDR3nt: TGTGCCAGCATGTCAAGCCAGACTAATTCACCCCTCCACTTT; j_gene: TRBJ1-6; v_gene: TRBV6-5; len: 14; d_gene: .
CDR3aa: CASSVPAGAGYTF; CDR3nt: TGTGCCAGCAGTGTACCGGCAGGGGCTGGCTACACCTTC; j_gene: TRBJ1-2; v_gene: TRBV2; len: 13; d_gene: .
CDR3aa: CAIGGTDTQYF; CDR3nt: TGTGCCATAGGAGGAACAGATACGCAGTATTTT; j_gene: TRBJ2-3; v_gene: TRBV10-3; len: 11; d_gene: .
CDR3aa: CASSLGGGNRFF; CDR3nt: TGTGCCAGCAGCTTAGGGGGGGGTAATCGGTTCTTC; j_gene: TRBJ2-1; v_gene: TRBV7-2; len: 12; d_gene: TRBD2
CDR3aa: CASSLTGANVLTF; CDR3nt: TGTGCCAGCAGCTTAACTGGGGCCAACGTCCTGACTTTC; j_gene: TRBJ2-6; v_gene: TRBV5-6; len: 13; d_gene: .